The present entry profiles one TCR beta chain with its context. Its antigen is unknown. The data belong to a study of shared clonotypes between healthy human individuals. Study findings and constraints: In general, naive subsets displayed greater estimated richness than memory subsets did.

Sorted-subset replicate PCRs used approximately 200 ng of genomic DNA. This amount corresponded to 30,000 to 35,000 T cell genomes. Assay used: immunoSEQ multiplex PCR; TCRdb lists only in-frame clones, some missing. The data hold a few million clones, with approximately 95% observed a single time. Germline CDR1 is SGHRS and CDR2 is YFSETQ. CDR3 size: 15 residues. Trimming stripped 6 bases from V and 2 bases from J, with 15 bases between. The J gene is TRBJ2-1, the V gene TRBV5-1; no definite D call. Sequencing was done on a sample of naive CD4+ T cells from PBMCs. Specified subset: CD45RA+ positively selected. This receptor was taken from a man between 18 and 29 years old in good health. Some clones in this sample may be carry-over from other donors' samples. CDR3 coding DNA: TGCGCCAGCAACATGCAAGGTATCGCCTACAATGAGCAGTTCTTC. Its protein is CASNMQGIAYNEQFF.